This record looks at one T cell receptor (beta chain) sequence and its context. The study drew participants aged roughly 18 to 95 years from some 23 US areas. Researchers sorted participants into cohorts using their self-reported clinical history. This record belongs to a study of blood T cell repertoires in COVID-19. The germline V gene has CDR1 SGHTA and CDR2 FQGNSA. This CDR3 has 16 residues. The trim removed 1 base at V and 0 bases at J, leaving 3 bases unmatched. In the study's own analysis: Estimates of nucleated cell counts were drawn from the amplification of reference gene primers. The table came from immunoSEQ multiplex PCR; TCRdb's copy has only in-frame clones and leaves some out. That table supplies the V and J calls and clone size; D and trimming were determined from the DNA. The repertoire consists of over 250,000 clones, with 88% occurring once and the leading ten covering approximately 1%.

The chain has TRBV7-2 and TRBJ2-3; TRBD2 matches 8 bases. The sample consisted of PBMCs or T cells enriched from blood (not recorded which). The clonotype originates from a woman in her 30s who had recovered from COVID-19. In DNA form, the CDR3 reads TGTGCCAGCAGCTTAGAAGCGGGAGTCAGCACAGATACGCAGTATTTT. Residues: CASSLEAGVSTDTQYF.